This TCR beta chain was obtained from a study of Ad26.COV2.S vaccination and SARS-CoV-2 variants. Study-level points and caveats: Recipients of vaccine and of placebo showed similar breadth of their non-spike TCR repertoires.

About this clone itself: The antigen remains undetermined.

Treatment of the sample: 19 received Ad26.COV2.S at low or high dose, single or two shots; about 5 received placebo; per-sample allocation not given. Collection of the samples took place on day 63 after the first injection of vaccine or placebo. This CDR3 is 18 amino acids long. Trimming removed 4 bases from V and 0 bases from J, with 17 bases in between. Germline CDR1 SGHRS, CDR2 YFSETQ. Sequencing was performed with immunoSEQ multiplex PCR; in TCRdb, only in-frame clones are kept and a portion is missing. The table has over 400,000 clones, around 93% seen once. The J gene is TRBJ2-6, the V gene TRBV5-1, with a tentative D call TRBD1 (6 bases). This sample comprised peripheral blood, obtained in a trial of Ad26.COV2.S vaccine versus placebo. The TCR originated in a person between 18 and 65 years old who received the Ad26.COV2.S COVID-19 vaccine or a placebo. The CDR3 bases are TGCGCCAGCAGCCCACCCGGGACATACAGCTCTGGGGCCAACGTCCTGACTTTC. It translates to CASSPPGTYSSGANVLTF.